This T cell receptor (beta chain) originates from a study of T cell responses to AZD1222 COVID-19 vaccine (dated by TCRdb to the early 2020s). Looking at the study overall: A total of about 230 trial participants underwent TCR sequencing, of whom 200 to 220 received two doses of AZD1222 and some 25 received two doses of the MenACWY control vaccine. Trial participants were enrolled by age into subgroups of 18-55, 56-69 and 70-plus years, and 148, 28 and 57 TCR-sequenced participants, respectively, were included in these subgroups.

Points on this clone: Its antigen is still unknown. No per-base quality is available; no much larger clone lies one base away.

V and J are trimmed by 2 bases and 0 bases, and the gene matches miss 8 bases of the junction. According to the germline V gene, CDR1 reads LGHNA and CDR2 reads YNFKEQ. The CDR3 starts with the cysteine, ends with the phenylalanine, and has 17 residues. The sequence is cut down to CDR3 DNA, 51 bases in frame from base 1. Study-wide findings and limitations: Epitopes outside the regions mutated in the B.1.351 and B.1.1.7 variants were reportedly recognized by nearly half of the unique spike-specific TCRs. A significant rise in spike-specific TCR breadth and depth was observed after two AZD1222 doses relative to day 0 and relative to MenACWY recipients. Participants were mostly white British and included more females than males, and it was suggested by the authors that clonal diversity may have been underestimated. Conclusions about previously exposed vaccinees are limited because only five to seven AZD1222 recipients were SARS-CoV-2 seropositive at baseline. Because no day 14 peak-response samples were available, repertoires were characterized only after the peak T cell response. In the small 56-69-year group, the increase in depth fell short of significance, most likely because of low power. The vaccine-associated CD4 TCRs covered the entire spike protein, and the dominant responses fell in regions 160-218 and 743-854.

This sample's time point label indicates: about 28 days (+/-7) after the second vaccine dose. Because spike-specific TCR depth and breadth did not differ between the two schedules, AZD1222 recipients who got a second dose at roughly 4 weeks were pooled with those who got a second dose at roughly 12 weeks. Vaccinee samples were obtained from the UK trials COV001 and COV002, which included a single-blind randomized controlled phase 2/3 trial of AZD1222 (ChAdOx1 nCoV-19) in healthy adults. For TCRbeta chain sequencing, PBMC samples from trial participants were taken at day 0 and at day 28 after the second dose. The CDR3 regions of human TCRbeta chains were analyzed by immunosequencing. In the source study's methods: Repertoire TCRs were checked for matches against a reference library of SARS-CoV-2-specific TCRs that had been generated using the MIRA antigen-specificity platform. Breadth was defined as the fraction of unique TCRs that were SARS-CoV-2-associated. Depth was defined as the fraction of total T cells that were SARS-CoV-2-associated. Each spike-specific TCR was assigned to its reactive spike region and to a CD4 or CD8 class using the MIRA data. Log10-transformed breadth and depth values were compared by one-way ANOVA with Sidak's multiple comparisons tests. TCRdb carries this immuneACCESS record with in-frame sequences only. Its versions omit some clonotypes, under half of them owing to an unresolved V gene in the studies checked, with the rest unexplained. D and trimming come from the DNA, and the V and J calls and clone size come from that table. This sample lists over 100,000 clones; about nine tenths were detected once. The ten largest make up approximately 0.98% of the sample.

This chain joins TRBV4-2 to TRBJ2-3; 7 nucleotides in the junction match TRBD2. This specimen consisted of peripheral blood, obtained 28 days after the second AZD1222 dose. The clonotype comes from an adult who received the AZD1222 COVID-19 vaccine. The CDR3 protein sequence reads: CASSQLLISGSTDTQYF. The nucleotides are TGTGCCAGCAGCCAACTCCTGATTAGCGGGAGCACAGATACGCAGTATTTT.